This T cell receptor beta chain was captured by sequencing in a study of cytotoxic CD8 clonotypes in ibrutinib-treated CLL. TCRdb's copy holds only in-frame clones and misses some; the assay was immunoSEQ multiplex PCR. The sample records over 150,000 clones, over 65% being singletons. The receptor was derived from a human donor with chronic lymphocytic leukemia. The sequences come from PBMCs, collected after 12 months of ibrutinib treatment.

The CDR3 loop reads CAWSGQVYGYTF. CDR3 nucleotides: TGTGCCTGGAGTGGACAGGTCTATGGCTACACCTTC. The chain uses TRBV30 and TRBJ1-2, with D tentatively TRBD1 (6 bases). The CDR3 length is 12 residues. Trimming stripped 1 base from V and 4 bases from J, with 7 bases between. Germline assignment: CDR1 GTSNPN and CDR2 SVGIG (reference sequence).